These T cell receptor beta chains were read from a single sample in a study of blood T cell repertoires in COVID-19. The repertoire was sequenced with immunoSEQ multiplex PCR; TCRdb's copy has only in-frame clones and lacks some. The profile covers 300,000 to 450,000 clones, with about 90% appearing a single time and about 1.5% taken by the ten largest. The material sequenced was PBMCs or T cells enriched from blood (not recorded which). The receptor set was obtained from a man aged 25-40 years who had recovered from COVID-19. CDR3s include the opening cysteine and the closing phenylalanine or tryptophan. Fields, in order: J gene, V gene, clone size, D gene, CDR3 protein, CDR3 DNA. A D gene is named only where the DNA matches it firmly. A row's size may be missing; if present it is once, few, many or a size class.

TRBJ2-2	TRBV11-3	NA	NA	CASSLSPGKSLTGELFF	TGTGCCAGCAGCTTATCACCAGGGAAGAGTCTAACCGGGGAGCTGTTTTTT
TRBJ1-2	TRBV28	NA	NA	CASSFKGPTQARGYTF	TGTGCCAGCAGTTTTAAAGGTCCTACACAGGCCAGGGGCTACACCTTC
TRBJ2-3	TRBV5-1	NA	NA	CASNRGGRDTQYF	TGCGCCAGCAACAGGGGGGGACGAGATACGCAGTATTTT
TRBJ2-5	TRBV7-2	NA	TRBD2	CASSSRLAGGRETQYF	TGTGCCAGCAGCTCACGACTAGCGGGGGGTAGAGAGACCCAGTACTTC
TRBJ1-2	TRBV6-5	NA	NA	CASSWQGGYTF	TGTGCCAGCAGTTGGCAGGGTGGCTACACCTTC
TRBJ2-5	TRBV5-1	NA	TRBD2	CASTLSPSGGAETQYF	TGCGCCAGCACCTTATCCCCTAGCGGGGGAGCAGAGACCCAGTACTTC
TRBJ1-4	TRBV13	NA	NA	CASSLQQGNEKLFF	TGTGCCAGCAGCTTACAGCAGGGCAACGAAAAACTGTTTTTT
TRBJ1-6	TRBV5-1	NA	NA	CASLLYPQGSSYNSPLHF	TGCGCCAGCCTACTTTATCCACAGGGCAGCTCCTATAATTCACCCCTCCACTTT
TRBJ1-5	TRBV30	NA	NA	CAWRGSGNQPQHF	TGTGCCTGGAGGGGGAGCGGCAATCAGCCCCAGCATTTT
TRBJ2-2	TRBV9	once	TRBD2	CASSPFGGGGTGELFF	TGTGCCAGCAGCCCTTTCGGCGGGGGGGGCACCGGGGAGCTGTTTTTT
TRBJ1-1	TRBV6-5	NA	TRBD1	CASSPFTGENTEAFF	TGTGCCAGCAGCCCCTTCACAGGGGAGAACACTGAAGCTTTCTTT
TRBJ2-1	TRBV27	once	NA	CASSFLGPYNEQFF	TGTGCCAGCAGTTTCTTGGGGCCCTACAATGAGCAGTTCTTC
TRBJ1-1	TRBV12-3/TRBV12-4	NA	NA	CASSGMSTEAFF	TGTGCCAGCAGCGGGATGAGCACTGAAGCTTTCTTT
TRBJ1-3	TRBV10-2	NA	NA	CASSVGRSSGNTIYF	TGCGCCAGCAGTGTGGGCAGAAGCTCTGGAAACACCATATATTTT
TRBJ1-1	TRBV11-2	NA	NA	CASSFVRTEAFF	TGTGCCAGCAGCTTCGTGCGGACTGAAGCTTTCTTT
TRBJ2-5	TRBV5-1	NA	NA	CASSLTGETQYF	TGCGCCAGCAGCTTGACCGGGGAGACCCAGTACTTC